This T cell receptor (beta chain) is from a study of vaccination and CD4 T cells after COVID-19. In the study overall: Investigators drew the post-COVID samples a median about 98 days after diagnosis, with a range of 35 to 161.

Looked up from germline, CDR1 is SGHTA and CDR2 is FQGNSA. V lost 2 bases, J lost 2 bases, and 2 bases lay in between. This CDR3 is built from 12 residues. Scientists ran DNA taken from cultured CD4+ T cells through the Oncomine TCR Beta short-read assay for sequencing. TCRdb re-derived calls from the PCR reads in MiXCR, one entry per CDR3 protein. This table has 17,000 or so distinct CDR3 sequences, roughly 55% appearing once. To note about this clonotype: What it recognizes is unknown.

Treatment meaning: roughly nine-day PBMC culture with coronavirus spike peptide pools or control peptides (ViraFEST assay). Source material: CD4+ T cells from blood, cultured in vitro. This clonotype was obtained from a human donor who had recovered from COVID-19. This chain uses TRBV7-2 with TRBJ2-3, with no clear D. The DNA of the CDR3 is TGTGCCAGCAGCTTATTCACAGATACGCAGTATTTT. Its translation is CASSLFTDTQYF.